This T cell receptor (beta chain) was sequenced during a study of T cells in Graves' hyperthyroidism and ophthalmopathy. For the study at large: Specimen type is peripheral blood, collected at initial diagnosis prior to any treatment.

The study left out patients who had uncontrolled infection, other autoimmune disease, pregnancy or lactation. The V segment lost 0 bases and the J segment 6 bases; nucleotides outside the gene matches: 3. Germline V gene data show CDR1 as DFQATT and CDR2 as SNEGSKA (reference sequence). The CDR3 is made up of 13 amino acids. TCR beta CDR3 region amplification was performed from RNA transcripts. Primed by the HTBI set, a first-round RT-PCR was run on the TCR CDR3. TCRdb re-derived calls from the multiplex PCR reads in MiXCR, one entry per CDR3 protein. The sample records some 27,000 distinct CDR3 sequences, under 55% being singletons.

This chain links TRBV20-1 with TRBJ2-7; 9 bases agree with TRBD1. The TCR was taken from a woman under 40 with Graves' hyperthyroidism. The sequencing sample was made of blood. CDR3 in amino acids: CSARDRDRVEQYF. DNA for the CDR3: TGCAGTGCTAGAGATCGGGACAGGGTCGAGCAGTACTTC.